This is a list of T cell receptor beta chains from one sample in a study of cytotoxic CD8 clonotypes in ibrutinib-treated CLL. TCRdb keeps only in-frame clones here, not all; method: immunoSEQ multiplex PCR. The sample includes around 150,000 clones, more than 65% of them seen just once. Sample: PBMCs, taken after 12 months of ibrutinib treatment. These receptor sequences come from a human donor with chronic lymphocytic leukemia. Each CDR3 is given with its conserved first and last residue. The D gene is left open where the match is weak. Clone size is not always given. Where it is, it says once, few, many or a class for expanded clones.

v_call	clone_size	j_call	d_call	cdr3_aa	cdr3_nt
TRBV29-1	once	TRBJ2-5	TRBD1	CSVDGTGLLRETQYF	TGCAGCGTTGATGGGACAGGACTTCTAAGGGAGACCCAGTACTTC
TRBV6-5	-	TRBJ2-6	-	CATSTLKSGANVLTF	TGTGCCACCAGCACGCTTAAGTCCGGGGCCAACGTCCTGACTTTC
TRBV19	-	TRBJ1-2	TRBD1	CATGEPGTGRGGYTF	TGTGCCACCGGAGAGCCCGGGACAGGGCGCGGTGGCTACACCTTC
TRBV28	-	TRBJ1-5	TRBD1	CASSKTGGSGNQPQHF	TGTGCCAGCAGCAAAACAGGGGGTAGTGGCAATCAGCCCCAGCATTTT
TRBV19	-	TRBJ1-6	-	CASSMGRALHF	TGTGCCAGTAGTATGGGTCGGGCCCTCCACTTT
TRBV27	-	TRBJ1-5	-	CASSSRDKISNQPQHF	TGTGCCAGCAGTTCAAGGGACAAAATTAGCAATCAGCCCCAGCATTTT
TRBV5-4	-	TRBJ2-3	TRBD2	CASSLASGGTDTQYF	TGTGCCAGCAGCTTGGCTAGCGGGGGGACAGATACGCAGTATTTT
TRBV7-2	once	TRBJ2-5	-	CASSTYLTETQYF	TGTGCCAGCAGCACTTACCTTACCGAGACCCAGTACTTC
TRBV5-1	-	TRBJ2-5	-	CASSLDSGRVVETQYF	TGCGCCAGCAGCTTGGATTCCGGGCGGGTCGTGGAGACCCAGTACTTC
TRBV19	once	TRBJ1-4	TRBD1	CASTHTRTGSDEKLFF	TGTGCCAGTACCCATACTAGGACAGGGTCGGATGAAAAACTGTTTTTT
TRBV7-3	-	TRBJ2-1	TRBD1	CASLPTAGGHEQFF	TGTGCCAGCCTCCCGACGGCAGGGGGTCATGAGCAGTTCTTC
TRBV7-3	-	TRBJ1-2	-	CASSSRRLANPFGYTF	TGTGCCAGCTCCTCGAGGCGGTTGGCAAACCCCTTTGGCTACACCTTC
TRBV6-4	once	TRBJ1-6	-	CASSGVPFGSPLHF	TGTGCCAGCTCGGGGGTGCCTTTCGGTTCACCCCTCCACTTT
TRBV7-9	-	TRBJ1-4	-	CASSLDSIRNEKLFF	TGTGCCAGCAGCCTCGACAGCATCCGCAATGAAAAACTGTTTTTT
TRBV28	-	TRBJ1-5	-	CASKPGTNQPQHF	TGTGCCAGCAAGCCGGGGACCAATCAGCCCCAGCATTTT
TRBV5-1	-	TRBJ2-2	-	CASSLERTAGELFF	TGCGCCAGCAGCTTGGAGAGGACGGCCGGGGAGCTGTTTTTT
TRBV12-1	-	TRBJ1-5	-	CASSLGLAPGRRNSNQPQHF	TGTGCCAGCAGCCTGGGGTTGGCCCCGGGGCGAAGAAATAGCAATCAGCCCCAGCATTTT
TRBV6-6	-	TRBJ1-4	-	CASRSAEKLFF	TGTGCCAGCAGGTCCGCGGAAAAACTGTTTTTT
TRBV6-5	once	TRBJ1-4	-	CASSYEGEGGGKLFF	TGTGCCAGCAGTTACGAGGGAGAGGGGGGAGGGAAACTGTTTTTT
TRBV30	-	TRBJ1-2	TRBD1	CAWSAGTGNYGYTF	TGTGCCTGGAGTGCCGGGACAGGGAACTATGGCTACACCTTC
TRBV9	-	TRBJ2-1	-	CASSARSGRDGSYNEQFF	TGTGCCAGCAGCGCCCGGTCGGGGAGAGATGGGTCCTACAATGAGCAGTTCTTC
TRBV27	-	TRBJ1-6	-	CASSFQGYNSPLHF	TGTGCCAGCAGTTTTCAGGGGTATAATTCACCCCTCCACTTT
TRBV5-4	-	TRBJ2-7	-	CASSRMTVSSYEQYF	TGTGCCAGCAGCCGGATGACAGTCAGCTCCTACGAGCAGTACTTC
TRBV7-3	-	TRBJ2-3	TRBD2	CASSPGTSGGDTQYF	TGTGCCAGCAGCCCCGGGACTAGCGGGGGGGATACGCAGTATTTT
TRBV6-5	-	TRBJ2-2	-	CASSYGLAHTGELFF	TGTGCCAGCAGTTATGGGCTAGCGCACACCGGGGAGCTGTTTTTT
TRBV19	-	TRBJ2-7	-	CASSPRAGPYEQYF	TGTGCCAGTTCCCCTCGGGCGGGGCCCTACGAGCAGTACTTC
TRBV27	-	TRBJ2-5	TRBD2	CASARTPGGQETQYF	TGTGCCAGTGCGCGGACCCCGGGAGGTCAAGAGACCCAGTACTTC
TRBV5-5	-	TRBJ2-2	TRBD1	CASSVTGETNTGELFF	TGTGCCAGCAGCGTAACAGGGGAGACGAACACCGGGGAGCTGTTTTTT
TRBV7-2	-	TRBJ2-5	-	CASSLGFGETQYF	TGTGCCAGCAGCTTAGGGTTTGGGGAGACCCAGTACTTC
TRBV4-3	few	TRBJ2-5	-	CASSQPPRGNQETQYF	TGCGCCAGCAGCCAGCCACCCCGGGGCAACCAAGAGACCCAGTACTTC
TRBV4-1	few	TRBJ2-7	-	CASSQEFRGPYEQYF	TGCGCCAGCAGCCAAGAATTTCGGGGCCCCTACGAGCAGTACTTC
TRBV2	-	TRBJ2-3	-	CASTQRLRFGPDTQYF	TGTGCCAGCACCCAAAGGTTGAGGTTTGGACCAGATACGCAGTATTTT
TRBV29-1	-	TRBJ2-5	-	CSVETQWGLQETQYF	TGCAGCGTTGAAACCCAGTGGGGGTTACAAGAGACCCAGTACTTC
TRBV28	-	TRBJ1-4	TRBD1	CASISSPQGLGEKLFF	TGTGCCAGCATATCCAGCCCACAGGGGTTAGGGGAAAAACTGTTTTTT
TRBV2	-	TRBJ2-7	TRBD1	CASRPRDRGLYEQYF	TGTGCCAGCAGGCCCCGAGACAGGGGGCTTTACGAGCAGTACTTC
TRBV25-1	-	TRBJ1-3	-	CASSEGQSSGNTIYF	TGTGCCAGCAGTGAGGGGCAGAGCTCTGGAAACACCATATATTTT
TRBV9	-	TRBJ2-1	TRBD2	CASSEGVRGTSFNEQFF	TGTGCCAGCAGCGAAGGGGTACGGGGGACTAGCTTCAATGAGCAGTTCTTC
TRBV5-4	-	TRBJ1-2	-	CASRDGSYGYTF	TGTGCCAGCAGGGACGGGAGTTATGGCTACACCTTC
TRBV5-1	-	TRBJ1-2	TRBD1	CASSEDRAYGYTF	TGCGCCAGCAGCGAGGACAGGGCTTATGGCTACACCTTC
TRBV19	-	TRBJ2-5	TRBD2	CASSVGLAGGRETQYF	TGTGCCAGTAGTGTCGGACTAGCGGGAGGTCGGGAGACCCAGTACTTC
TRBV20-1	-	TRBJ2-3	-	CSASYADTQYF	TGCAGTGCTAGTTACGCGGATACGCAGTATTTT
TRBV21-1	-	TRBJ1-1	-	CASSPPYLGDLCTEAFF	TGTGCCAGCAGCCCCCCCTACCTGGGGGATCTGTGCACTGAAGCTTTCTTT